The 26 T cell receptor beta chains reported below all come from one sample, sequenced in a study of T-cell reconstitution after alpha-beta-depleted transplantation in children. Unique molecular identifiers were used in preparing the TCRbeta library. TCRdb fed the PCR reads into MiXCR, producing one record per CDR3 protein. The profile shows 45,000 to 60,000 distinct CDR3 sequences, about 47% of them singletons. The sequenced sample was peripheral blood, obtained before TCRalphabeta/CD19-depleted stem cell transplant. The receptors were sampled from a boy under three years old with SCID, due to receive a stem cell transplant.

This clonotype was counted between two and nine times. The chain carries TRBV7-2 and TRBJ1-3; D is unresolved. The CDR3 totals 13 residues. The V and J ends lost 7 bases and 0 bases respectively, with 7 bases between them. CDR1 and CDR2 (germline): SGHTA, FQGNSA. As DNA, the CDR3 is TGTGCCAGCACCCAAGTCTCTGGAAACACCATATATTTT. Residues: CASTQVSGNTIYF.

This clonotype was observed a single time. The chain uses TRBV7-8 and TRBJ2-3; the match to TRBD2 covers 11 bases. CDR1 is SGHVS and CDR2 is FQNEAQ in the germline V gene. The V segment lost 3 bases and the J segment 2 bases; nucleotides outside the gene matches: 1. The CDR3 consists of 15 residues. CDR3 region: CASSLTSGATDTQYF. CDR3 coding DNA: TGTGCCAGCAGCTTGACTAGCGGGGCCACAGATACGCAGTATTTT.

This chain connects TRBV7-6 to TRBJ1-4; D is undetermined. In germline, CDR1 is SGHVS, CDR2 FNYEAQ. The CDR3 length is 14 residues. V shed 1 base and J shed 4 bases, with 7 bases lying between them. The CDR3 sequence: CASSLGVLNEKLFF. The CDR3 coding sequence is TGTGCCAGCAGCTTAGGGGTGCTTAATGAAAAACTGTTTTTT.

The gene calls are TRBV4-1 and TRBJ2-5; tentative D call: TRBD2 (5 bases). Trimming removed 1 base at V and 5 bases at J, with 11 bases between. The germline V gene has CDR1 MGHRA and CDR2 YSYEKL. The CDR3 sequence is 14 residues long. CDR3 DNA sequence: TGCGCCAGCAGCCAAGGGGGATTAGCGGAGACCCAGTACTTC. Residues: CASSQGGLAETQYF.

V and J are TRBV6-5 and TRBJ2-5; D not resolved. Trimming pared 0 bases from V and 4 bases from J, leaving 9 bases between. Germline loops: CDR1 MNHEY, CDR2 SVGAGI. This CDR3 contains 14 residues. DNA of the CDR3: TGTGCCAGCAGTTACTCCCGGAATCGAGAGACCCAGTACTTC. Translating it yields CASSYSRNRETQYF.

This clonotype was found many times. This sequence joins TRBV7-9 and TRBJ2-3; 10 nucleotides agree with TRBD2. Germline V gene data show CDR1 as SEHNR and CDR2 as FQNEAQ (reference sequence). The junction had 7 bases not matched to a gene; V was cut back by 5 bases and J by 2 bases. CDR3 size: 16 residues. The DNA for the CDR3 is TGTGCCAGCAGCCCTCCCCTAGCGGGGGTCACAGATACGCAGTATTTT. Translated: CASSPPLAGVTDTQYF.

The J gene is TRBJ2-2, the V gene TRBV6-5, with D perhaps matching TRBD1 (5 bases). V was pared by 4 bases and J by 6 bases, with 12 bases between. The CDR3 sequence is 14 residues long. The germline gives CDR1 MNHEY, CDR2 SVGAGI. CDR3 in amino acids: CASSSLSGSGELFF. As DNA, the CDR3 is TGTGCCAGCAGTTCACTCTCAGGGTCCGGGGAGCTGTTTTTT.

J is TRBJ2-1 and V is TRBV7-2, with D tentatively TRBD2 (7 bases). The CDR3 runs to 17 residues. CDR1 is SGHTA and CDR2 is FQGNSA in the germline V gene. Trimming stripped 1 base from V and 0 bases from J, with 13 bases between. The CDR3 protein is CASSLGGGLSSYNEQFF. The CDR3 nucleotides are TGTGCCAGCAGCTTAGGGGGGGGGCTAAGCTCCTACAATGAGCAGTTCTTC.

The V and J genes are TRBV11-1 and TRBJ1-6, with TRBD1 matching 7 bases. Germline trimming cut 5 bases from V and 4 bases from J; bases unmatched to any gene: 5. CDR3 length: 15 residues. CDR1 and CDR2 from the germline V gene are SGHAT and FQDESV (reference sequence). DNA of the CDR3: TGTGCCAGCAGCCCCGGGACAGCTTATAATTCACCCCTCCACTTT. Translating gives CASSPGTAYNSPLHF.

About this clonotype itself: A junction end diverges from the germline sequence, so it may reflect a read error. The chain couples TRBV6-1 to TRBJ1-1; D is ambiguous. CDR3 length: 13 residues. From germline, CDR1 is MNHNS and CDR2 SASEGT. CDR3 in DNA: TGTGCCAGCAGTGAACGGGAAAACAATGAAGCTTTCTTT. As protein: CASSERENNEAFF.

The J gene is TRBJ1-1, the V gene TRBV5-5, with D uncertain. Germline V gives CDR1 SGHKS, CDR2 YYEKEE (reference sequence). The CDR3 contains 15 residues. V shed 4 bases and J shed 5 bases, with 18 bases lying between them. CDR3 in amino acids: CASSPTDGVRTEAFF. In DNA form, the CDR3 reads TGTGCCAGCAGCCCAACGGACGGGGTAAGGACTGAAGCTTTCTTT.

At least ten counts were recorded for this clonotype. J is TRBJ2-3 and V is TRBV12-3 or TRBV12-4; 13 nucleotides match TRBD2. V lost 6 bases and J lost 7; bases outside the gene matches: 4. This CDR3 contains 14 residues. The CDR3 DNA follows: TGTGCCAGCAGCCGGGGACTAGCGGGGTATACGCAGTATTTT. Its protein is CASSRGLAGYTQYF.

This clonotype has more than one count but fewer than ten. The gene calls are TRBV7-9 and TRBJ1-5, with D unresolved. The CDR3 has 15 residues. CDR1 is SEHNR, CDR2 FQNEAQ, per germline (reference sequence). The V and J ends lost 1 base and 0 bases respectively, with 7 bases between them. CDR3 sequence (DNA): TGTGCCAGCAGCTTAGGCCCTAATAGCAATCAGCCCCAGCATTTT. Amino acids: CASSLGPNSNQPQHF.

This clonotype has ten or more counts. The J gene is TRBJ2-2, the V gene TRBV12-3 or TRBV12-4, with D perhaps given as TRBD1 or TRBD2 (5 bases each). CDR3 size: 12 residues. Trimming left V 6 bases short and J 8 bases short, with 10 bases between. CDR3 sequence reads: CASSLEGGELFF. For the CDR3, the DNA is TGTGCCAGCAGCCTTGAGGGGGGGGAGCTGTTTTTT.

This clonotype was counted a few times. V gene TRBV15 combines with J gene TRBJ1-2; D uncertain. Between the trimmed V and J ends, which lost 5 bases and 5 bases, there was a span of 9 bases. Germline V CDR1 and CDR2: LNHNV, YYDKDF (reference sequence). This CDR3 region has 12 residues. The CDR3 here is CATSGAEYGYTF. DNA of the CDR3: TGTGCCACCAGCGGTGCGGAGTATGGCTACACCTTC.

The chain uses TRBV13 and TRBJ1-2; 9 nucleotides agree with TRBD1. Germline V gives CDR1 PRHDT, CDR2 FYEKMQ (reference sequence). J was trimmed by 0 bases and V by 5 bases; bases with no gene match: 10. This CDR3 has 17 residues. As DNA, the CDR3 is TGTGCCAGCAGCGCCGGGACAGGGTTTGAGGCTAACTATGGCTACACCTTC. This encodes CASSAGTGFEANYGYTF.

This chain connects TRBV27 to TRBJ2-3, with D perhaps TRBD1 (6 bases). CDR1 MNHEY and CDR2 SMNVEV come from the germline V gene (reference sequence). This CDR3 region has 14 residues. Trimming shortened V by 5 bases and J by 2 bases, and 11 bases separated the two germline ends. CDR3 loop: CASSPTGLTDTQYF. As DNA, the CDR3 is TGTGCCAGCAGTCCGACAGGACTCACAGATACGCAGTATTTT.

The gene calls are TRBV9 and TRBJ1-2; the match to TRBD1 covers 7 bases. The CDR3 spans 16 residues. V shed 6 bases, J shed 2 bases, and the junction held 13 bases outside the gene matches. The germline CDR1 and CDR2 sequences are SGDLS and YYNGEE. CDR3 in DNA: TGTGCCAGCATCTTTTACTGCGGGACAGCCAACTATGGCTACACCTTC. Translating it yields CASIFYCGTANYGYTF.

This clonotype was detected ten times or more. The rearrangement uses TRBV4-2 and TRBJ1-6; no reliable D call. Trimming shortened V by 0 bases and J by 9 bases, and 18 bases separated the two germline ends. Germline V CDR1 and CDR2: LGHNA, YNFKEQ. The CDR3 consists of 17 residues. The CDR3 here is CASSQDPSGEVVSPLHF. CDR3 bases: TGTGCCAGCAGCCAAGATCCGTCCGGGGAGGTGGTTTCACCCCTCCACTTT.

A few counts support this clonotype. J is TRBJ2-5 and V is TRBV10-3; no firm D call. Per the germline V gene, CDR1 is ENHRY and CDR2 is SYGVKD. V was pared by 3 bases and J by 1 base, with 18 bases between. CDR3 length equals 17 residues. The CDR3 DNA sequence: TGTGCCATCAGTGACCCGAAGGTTAGGGCCGCCCAAGAGACCCAGTACTTC. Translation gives CAISDPKVRAAQETQYF.

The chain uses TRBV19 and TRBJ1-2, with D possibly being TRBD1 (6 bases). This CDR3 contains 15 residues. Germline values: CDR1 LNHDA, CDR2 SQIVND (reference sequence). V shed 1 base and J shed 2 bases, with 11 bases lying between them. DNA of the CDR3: TGTGCCAGTAGTATAGTTCGTACAGGGAACTATGGCTACACCTTC. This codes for CASSIVRTGNYGYTF. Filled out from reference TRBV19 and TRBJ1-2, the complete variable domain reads DGGITQSPKYLFRKEGQNVTLSCEQNLNHDAMYWYRQDPGQGLRLIYYSQIVNDFQKGDIAEGYSVSREKKESFPLTVTSAQKNPTAFYLCASSIVRTGNYGYTFGSGTRLTVV.

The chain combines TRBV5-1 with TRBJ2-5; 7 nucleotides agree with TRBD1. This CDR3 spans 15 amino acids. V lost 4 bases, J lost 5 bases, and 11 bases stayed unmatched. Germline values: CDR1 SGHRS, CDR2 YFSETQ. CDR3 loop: CASSPRQGMEETQYF. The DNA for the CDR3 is TGCGCCAGCAGCCCCCGACAGGGTATGGAGGAGACCCAGTACTTC. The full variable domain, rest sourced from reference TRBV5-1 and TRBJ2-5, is KAGVTQTPRYLIKTRGQQVTLSCSPISGHRSVSWYQQTPGQGLQFLFEYFSETQRNKGNFPGRFSGRQFSNSRSEMNVSTLELGDSALYLCASSPRQGMEETQYFGPGTRLLVL.

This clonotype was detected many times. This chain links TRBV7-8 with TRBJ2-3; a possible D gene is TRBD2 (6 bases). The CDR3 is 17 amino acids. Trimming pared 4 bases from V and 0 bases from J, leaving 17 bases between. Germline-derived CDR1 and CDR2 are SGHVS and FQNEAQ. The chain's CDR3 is CASSSPGAGSSTDTQYF. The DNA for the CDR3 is TGTGCCAGCAGCTCGCCGGGAGCCGGGTCTAGCACAGATACGCAGTATTTT.

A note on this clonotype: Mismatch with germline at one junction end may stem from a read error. CDR3 nucleotide sequence: TGTGCCAGCAGTGAGCCCCGATGGGACGGGGCCAGGGACTTC. Translated, it gives CASSEPRWDGARDF. The chain has TRBV6-1 and TRBJ2-5, with D perhaps assigned TRBD1 or TRBD2 (5 bases each). CDR1 is MNHNS and CDR2 is SASEGT in the germline V gene. The CDR3 spans 14 residues.

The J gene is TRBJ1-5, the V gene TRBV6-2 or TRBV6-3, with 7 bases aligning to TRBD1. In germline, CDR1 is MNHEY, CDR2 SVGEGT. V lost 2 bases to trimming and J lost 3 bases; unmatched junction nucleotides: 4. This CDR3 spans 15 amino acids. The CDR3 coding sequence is TGTGCCAGCAGTTACCAGGACAGGTTCAATCAGCCCCAGCATTTT. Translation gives CASSYQDRFNQPQHF.

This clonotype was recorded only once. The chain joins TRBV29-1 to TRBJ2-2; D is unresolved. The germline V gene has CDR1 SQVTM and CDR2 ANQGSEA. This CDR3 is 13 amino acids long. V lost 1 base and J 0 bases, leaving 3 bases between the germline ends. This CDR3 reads CSVEVPNTGELFF. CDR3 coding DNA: TGCAGCGTTGAAGTTCCGAACACCGGGGAGCTGTTTTTT.